This passage covers 12 T cell receptor beta chains from one sample sequenced in a study of T cells in women clearing cervical HPV infection (dated by TCRdb to the late 2010s). Library preparation employed the immunoSEQ multiplex PCR assay. In its TCRdb copy, this immuneACCESS table keeps in-frame sequences only and misses some clones. Where compared with another copy, unresolved V genes explain less than half of these, and the others have no known cause. The sample table on file contains roughly 35,000 clones. The ten top clones hold around 1.6% of the sample. The specimen was blood buffy coat. Receptors were obtained from a woman between 18 and 75 years old with a cervical HPV16 infection that either progressed to CIN3+ or cleared (not recorded which).

A word on this clone: The read ends 3 residues early relative to the CDR3; the germline J gene fills the gap. The chain is built from TRBV5-6 and TRBJ1-4; 7 bases align to TRBD1. Germline V CDR1 and CDR2: SGHDT, YYEEEE. The CDR3 is 15 amino acids. The J segment lost 7 bases and the V segment lost 0 bases, leaving 6 bases of the junction unmatched. The covered CDR3 bases are TGTGCCAGCAGCTTGGGGGGGGACAGCCTTGAAAAA. Protein product: CASSLGGDSLEK. From start to end, the CDR3 is CASSLGGDSLEKLFF. Drawing the rest from reference TRBV5-6 and TRBJ1-4, the complete variable domain is DAGVTQSPTHLIKTRGQQVTLRCSPKSGHDTVSWYQQALGQGPQFIFQYYEEEERQRGNFPDRFSGHQFPNYSSELNVNALLLGDSALYLCASSLGGDSLEKLFFGSGTQLSVL.

On this clone itself: The sequenced fragment ends 3 residues before the CDR3 boundary, so the rest is inferred from the germline J gene. This rearrangement joins TRBV20-1 to TRBJ2-3, with 14 bases identical to TRBD2. The CDR3 length is 16 residues. Germline assignment: CDR1 DFQATT and CDR2 SNEGSKA (reference sequence). CDR3 DNA (partial): TGCAGTGCTAGAGGCGGGACTAGCGGGAGTAGCGAGACG. Protein sequence: CSARGGTSGSSET. The CDR3 in full is CSARGGTSGSSETQYF.

As for this clone: Sequencing ends 3 residues short of the CDR3 end; the germline J gene provides the rest. The rearrangement uses TRBV28 and TRBJ2-3; 7 bases map to TRBD1. V shed 5 bases, J shed 2 bases, and the junction held 7 bases outside the gene matches. The germline CDR1 and CDR2 sequences are MDHEN and SYDVKM. The CDR3 runs 15 residues. CDR3 DNA (partial): TGTGCCAGCAGTCCACAGGACAGGATCACAGATACG. It yields the protein CASSPQDRITDT. The full CDR3 reads CASSPQDRITDTQYF.

Concerning this clone itself: The CDR3 extends 3 residues past the end of the read, so its final part is completed from the germline J gene. The chain joins TRBV19 to TRBJ1-2, with D possibly being TRBD1 (5 bases). This CDR3 spans 12 amino acids. Germline values: CDR1 LNHDA, CDR2 SQIVND (reference sequence). The CDR3 protein is CASSILGGGYTF. The covered CDR3 bases are TGTGCCAGTAGTATTCTCGGGGGAGGC.

In regard to this clone: Read coverage stops 3 residues before the CDR3 terminus; the germline J gene supplies the remainder. The rearrangement joins TRBV12-3 or TRBV12-4 to TRBJ2-2; maybe TRBD2 (7 bases). The CDR3 totals 15 residues. V was pared by 0 bases and J by 7 bases, with 12 bases between. The CDR3 DNA, read in part, is TGTGCCAGCAGTTTAGCGGGGGGGGCTGGCGGGGAG. It encodes CASSLAGGAGGE. The whole CDR3 protein is CASSLAGGAGGELFF.

As concerns this clone: The read stops 3 residues short of the end of the CDR3; the missing end is completed from the germline J gene. The rearrangement joins TRBV6-2 or TRBV6-3 to TRBJ2-5; TRBD2 aligns across 10 bases. The CDR3 is made up of 15 amino acids. J gave up 1 base and V 6 bases, and 5 bases lay outside the gene matches. CDR1 and CDR2 (germline): MNHEY, SVGEGT. The CDR3 here is CASRASGGFQETQYF. The CDR3 DNA, read in part, is TGTGCCAGCAGGGCTAGCGGGGGCTTCCAAGAGACC.

Concerning this clone itself: Sequencing ends 3 residues short of the CDR3 end; the germline J gene provides the rest. The same CDR3 is also encoded by other DNA sequences in this sample. The rearrangement joins TRBV7-6 to TRBJ2-2; 10 nucleotides match TRBD1. Germline trimming cut 2 bases from V and 0 bases from J; bases unmatched to any gene: 3. Per the germline V gene, CDR1 is SGHVS and CDR2 is FNYEAQ. The CDR3 runs to 17 residues. The CDR3 DNA, read in part, is TGTGCCAGCAGCTTATCGGGACAGGGGACGAACACCGGGGAG. Translated, it gives CASSLSGQGTNTGE. The CDR3, in full, reads CASSLSGQGTNTGELFF.

To note about this clone: The CDR3 end is not reached by the read, which stops 3 residues before it; the germline J gene fills it in. Additional DNA sequences in this sample encode the identical CDR3. J is TRBJ1-2 and V is TRBV30, with 12 bases lining up with TRBD1. The germline V gene has CDR1 GTSNPN and CDR2 SVGIG (reference sequence). This CDR3 is 15 amino acids long. CDR3 DNA (partial): TGTGCCTGGAGTGAAAAGGGACAGGGGGCAAGTGGG. Protein sequence: CAWSEKGQGASG. In full, the CDR3 is CAWSEKGQGASGYTF.

As to this clone: From the germline J gene comes the end of the CDR3, since the read stops 3 residues before it. Within the sample, other DNA sequences also encode this same CDR3. V is TRBV18 and J is TRBJ1-3; D is possibly TRBD1 (5 bases). From germline, CDR1 is KGHSH and CDR2 LQKENI. The ends were cut back, 4 bases at V and 0 bases at J, with 19 bases in the middle. The CDR3 sequence is 18 residues long. The CDR3 reads CASSLRGAGKNSGNTIYF. CDR3 bases read: TGTGCCAGCTCACTCAGAGGGGCAGGAAAAAACTCTGGAAACACC. The whole variable domain, remainder taken from reference TRBV18 and TRBJ1-3, is NAGVMQNPRHLVRRRGQEARLRCSPMKGHSHVYWYRQLPEEGLKFMVYLQKENIIDESGMPKERFSAEFPKEGPSILRIQQVVRGDSAAYFCASSLRGAGKNSGNTIYFGEGSWLTVV.

Of note for this clone: The CDR3 end is not reached by the read, which stops 3 residues before it; the germline J gene fills it in. The gene calls are TRBV7-2 and TRBJ2-1, with D unresolved. CDR3 length: 15 residues. Germline-derived CDR1 and CDR2 are SGHTA and FQGNSA. V was clipped by 2 bases and J by 5 bases, with 13 bases between them. CDR3 in amino acids: CASSLFAVPNNEQFF. The DNA read from the CDR3 is TGTGCCAGCAGCTTATTCGCGGTACCTAACAATGAG. The full variable domain, completed using reference TRBV7-2 and TRBJ2-1, is GAGVSQSPSNKVTEKGKDVELRCDPISGHTALYWYRQSLGQGLEFLIYFQGNSAPDKSGLPSDRFSAERTGGSVSTLTIQRTQQEDSAVYLCASSLFAVPNNEQFFGPGTRLTVL.

A word on this clone: The read halts 3 residues ahead of the CDR3 end, with the missing end drawn from the germline J gene. This chain links TRBV7-9 with TRBJ2-1, with 8 positions matching TRBD1. CDR1 and CDR2 from the germline V gene are SEHNR and FQNEAQ (reference sequence). The CDR3 spans 14 residues. The V gene end was trimmed by 3 bases and the J gene end by 6 bases; junction bases not matched to a gene: 4. The CDR3 DNA, read in part, is TGTGCCAGCAGCTTCCGAGACAGGGGCAATGAG. This sequence encodes CASSFRDRGNE. The full CDR3 protein reads CASSFRDRGNEQFF.

In the case of this clone: The read ends 3 residues before the CDR3 terminus; that terminus is restored from the germline J gene. Other nucleotide sequences from this sample produce the same CDR3. The V call is TRBV7-8, the J call TRBJ2-7; TRBD1 might be the D (6 bases). Germline CDR1 reads SGHVS; CDR2 reads FQNEAQ. The CDR3 is 14 amino acids. Trimming took off 3 bases at V and 2 bases at J, with 11 bases between the two ends. The DNA read from the CDR3 is TGTGCCAGCAGCTTGAGGGACACGGCCTACGAG. It yields the protein CASSLRDTAYE. The full CDR3 is CASSLRDTAYEQYF.